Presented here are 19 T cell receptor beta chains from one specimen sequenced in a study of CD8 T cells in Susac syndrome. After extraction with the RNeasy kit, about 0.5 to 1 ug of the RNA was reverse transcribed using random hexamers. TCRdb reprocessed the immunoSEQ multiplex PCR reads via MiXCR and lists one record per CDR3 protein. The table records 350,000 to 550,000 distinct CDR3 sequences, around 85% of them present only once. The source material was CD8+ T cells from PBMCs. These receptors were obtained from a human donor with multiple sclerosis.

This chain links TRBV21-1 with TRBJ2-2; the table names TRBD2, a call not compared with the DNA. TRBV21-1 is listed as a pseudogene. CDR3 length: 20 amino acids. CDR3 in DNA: TGTGCCAGCAGCAAAGACTCTAGCGGAACCACTAAGTCGAACACCGGGGAGCTGTTTTTT. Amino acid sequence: CASSKDSSGTTKSNTGELFF.

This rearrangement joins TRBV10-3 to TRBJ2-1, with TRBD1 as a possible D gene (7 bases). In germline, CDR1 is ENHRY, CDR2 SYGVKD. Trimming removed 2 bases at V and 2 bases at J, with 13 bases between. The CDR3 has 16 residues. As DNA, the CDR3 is TGTGCCATCAGTGAGCCGGGGGACAGTACCTACAATGAGCAGTTCTTC. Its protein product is CAISEPGDSTYNEQFF.

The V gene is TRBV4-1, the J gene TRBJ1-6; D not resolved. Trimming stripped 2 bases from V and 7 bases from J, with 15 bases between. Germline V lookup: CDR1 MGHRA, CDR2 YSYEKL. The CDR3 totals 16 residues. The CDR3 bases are TGCGCCAGCAGCCAACGGTACAGCGACCGCAATTCACCCCTCCACTTT. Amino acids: CASSQRYSDRNSPLHF.

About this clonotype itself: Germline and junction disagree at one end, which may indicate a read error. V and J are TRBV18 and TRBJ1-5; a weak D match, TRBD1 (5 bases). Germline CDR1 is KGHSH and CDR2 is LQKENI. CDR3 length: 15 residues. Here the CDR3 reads CASSPRDGPNQPQHF. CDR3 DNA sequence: TGTGCCAGCTCGCCACGGGACGGACCGAATCAGCCCCAGCATTTT.

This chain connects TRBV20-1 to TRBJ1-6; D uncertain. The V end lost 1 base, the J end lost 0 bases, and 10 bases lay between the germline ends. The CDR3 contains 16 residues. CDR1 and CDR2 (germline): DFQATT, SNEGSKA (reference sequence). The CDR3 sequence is CSARGIRSSYNSPLHF. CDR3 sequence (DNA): TGCAGTGCTAGAGGGATCAGGAGCTCCTATAATTCACCCCTCCACTTT.

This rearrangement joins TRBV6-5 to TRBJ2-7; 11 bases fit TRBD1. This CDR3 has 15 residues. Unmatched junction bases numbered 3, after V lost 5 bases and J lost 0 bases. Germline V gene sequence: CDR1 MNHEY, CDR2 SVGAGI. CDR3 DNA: TGTGCCAGCAGTCCAGGGACAGGGGGCTCCTACGAGCAGTACTTC. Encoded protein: CASSPGTGGSYEQYF.

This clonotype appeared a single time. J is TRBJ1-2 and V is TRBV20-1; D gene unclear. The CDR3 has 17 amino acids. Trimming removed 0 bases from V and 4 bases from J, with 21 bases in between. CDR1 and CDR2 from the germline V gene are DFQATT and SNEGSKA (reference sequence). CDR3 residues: CSARDGVYPRIIYGYTF. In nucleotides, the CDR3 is TGCAGTGCTAGAGATGGGGTATATCCACGAATAATCTATGGCTACACCTTC.

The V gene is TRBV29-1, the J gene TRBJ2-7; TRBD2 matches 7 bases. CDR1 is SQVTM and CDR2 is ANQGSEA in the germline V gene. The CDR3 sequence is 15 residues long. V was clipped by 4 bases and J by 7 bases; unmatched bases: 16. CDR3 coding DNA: TGCAGCGTTGGGGGTGGCGGGAGCCTTTTGGCTGAGCAGTACTTC. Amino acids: CSVGGGGSLLAEQYF.

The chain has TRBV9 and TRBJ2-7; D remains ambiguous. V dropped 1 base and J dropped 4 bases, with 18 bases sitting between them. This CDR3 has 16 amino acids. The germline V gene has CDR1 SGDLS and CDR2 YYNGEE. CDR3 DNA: TGTGCCAGCAGCGTAAGTTTCATGTCTCCGGCTTACGAGCAGTACTTC. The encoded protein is CASSVSFMSPAYEQYF.

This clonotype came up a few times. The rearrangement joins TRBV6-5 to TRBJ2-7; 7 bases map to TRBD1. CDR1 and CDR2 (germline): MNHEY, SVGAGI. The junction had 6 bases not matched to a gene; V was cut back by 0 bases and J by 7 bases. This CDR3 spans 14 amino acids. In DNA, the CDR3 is TGTGCCAGCAGTTACTCTGAGGGGGCAAGGGAGCAGTACTTC. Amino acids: CASSYSEGAREQYF.

The CDR3 DNA sequence: TGTGCCAGCAGCTGGACAGGGGCGGGCACCGGGGAGCTGTTTTTT. Translating it yields CASSWTGAGTGELFF. The chain has TRBV14 and TRBJ2-2; 9 nucleotides agree with TRBD1. Germline V CDR1 and CDR2: SGHDN, FVKESK. Germline trimming cut 5 bases from V and 4 bases from J; bases unmatched to any gene: 5. The CDR3 sequence is 15 residues long.

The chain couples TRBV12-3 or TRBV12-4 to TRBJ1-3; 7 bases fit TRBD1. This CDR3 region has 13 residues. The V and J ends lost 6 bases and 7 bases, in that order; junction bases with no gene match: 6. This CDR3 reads CASSGQAGNTIYF. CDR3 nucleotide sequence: TGTGCCAGCAGCGGACAGGCGGGGAACACCATATATTTT.

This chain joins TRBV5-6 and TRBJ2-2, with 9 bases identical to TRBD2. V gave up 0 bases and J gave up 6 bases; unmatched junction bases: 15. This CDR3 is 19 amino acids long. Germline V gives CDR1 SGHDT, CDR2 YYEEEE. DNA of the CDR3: TGTGCCAGCAGCTTGGCATTTCCCGCGGGAGGGGAGGAAGCCGGGGAGCTGTTTTTT. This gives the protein CASSLAFPAGGEEAGELFF.

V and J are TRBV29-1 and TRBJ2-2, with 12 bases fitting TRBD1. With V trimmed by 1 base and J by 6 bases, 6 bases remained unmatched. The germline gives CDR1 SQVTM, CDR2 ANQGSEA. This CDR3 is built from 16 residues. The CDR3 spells CSVEGGQGATAGELFF. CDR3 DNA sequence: TGCAGCGTTGAAGGGGGACAGGGGGCTACCGCCGGGGAGCTGTTTTTT.

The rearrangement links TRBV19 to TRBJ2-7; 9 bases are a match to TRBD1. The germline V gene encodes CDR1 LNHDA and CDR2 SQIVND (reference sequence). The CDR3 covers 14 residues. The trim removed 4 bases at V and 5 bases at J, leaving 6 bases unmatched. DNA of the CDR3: TGTGCCAGTAGTACTTGGACAGGGGCCAACGAGCAGTACTTC. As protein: CASSTWTGANEQYF.

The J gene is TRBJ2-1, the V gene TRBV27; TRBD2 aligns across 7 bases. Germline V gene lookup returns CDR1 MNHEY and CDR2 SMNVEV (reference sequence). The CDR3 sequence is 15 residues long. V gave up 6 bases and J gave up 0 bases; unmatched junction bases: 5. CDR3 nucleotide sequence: TGTGCCAGCAGAAAAAGCGGGACCTCCTACAATGAGCAGTTCTTC. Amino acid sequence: CASRKSGTSYNEQFF.

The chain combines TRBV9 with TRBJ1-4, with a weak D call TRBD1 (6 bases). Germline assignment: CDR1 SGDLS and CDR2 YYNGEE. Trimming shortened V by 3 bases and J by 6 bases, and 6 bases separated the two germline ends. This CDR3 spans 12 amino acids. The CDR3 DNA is TGTGCCAGCAGCGGACAGGATGAAAAACTGTTTTTT. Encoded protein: CASSGQDEKLFF.

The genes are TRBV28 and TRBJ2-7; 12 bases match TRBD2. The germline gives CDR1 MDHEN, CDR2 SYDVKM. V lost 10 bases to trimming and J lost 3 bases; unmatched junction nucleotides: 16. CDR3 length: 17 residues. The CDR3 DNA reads TGTGCCACCCAGTTTACTCGGACTAGCGGGATATTCTACGAGCAGTACTTC. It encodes CATQFTRTSGIFYEQYF.

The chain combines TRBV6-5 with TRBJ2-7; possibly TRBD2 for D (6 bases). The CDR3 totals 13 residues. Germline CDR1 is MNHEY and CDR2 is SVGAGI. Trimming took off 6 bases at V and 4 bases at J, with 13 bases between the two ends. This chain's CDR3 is CASRPPGEYEQYF. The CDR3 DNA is TGTGCCAGCAGACCGCCGGGGGAATACGAGCAGTACTTC.